This T cell receptor (beta chain) comes out of a study of OX40 agonist ivuxolimab in advanced cancers. The overall study: The treatment was a fully human IgG2 OX40 agonist, ivuxolimab. Cancers in dose escalation were hepatocellular, melanoma, renal cell and head and neck.

Anyone with autoimmune disease history or systemic immunosuppression was excluded. The CDR3 totals 16 residues. Germline loops: CDR1 MNHNY, CDR2 SVGAGI (reference sequence). V was trimmed by 2 bases and J by 0 bases, leaving 11 bases between them. TCRdb's copy holds only in-frame clones and misses some; the assay was immunoSEQ multiplex PCR. Among under 80,000 clones, 85% were seen once, and the ten largest hold roughly 0.58%. The chain carries TRBV6-6 and TRBJ1-3, with D perhaps TRBD1 (6 bases). Specimen: CD4+ or CD8+ T cells sorted from blood, collected in a trial of the OX40 agonist ivuxolimab. This clonotype was obtained from an adult with an advanced solid tumor such as melanoma, head and neck, liver or kidney cancer. This chain's CDR3 is CASSYDRLNSGNTIYF. The DNA for the CDR3 is TGTGCCAGCAGTTACGACAGGTTAAACTCTGGAAACACCATATATTTT.